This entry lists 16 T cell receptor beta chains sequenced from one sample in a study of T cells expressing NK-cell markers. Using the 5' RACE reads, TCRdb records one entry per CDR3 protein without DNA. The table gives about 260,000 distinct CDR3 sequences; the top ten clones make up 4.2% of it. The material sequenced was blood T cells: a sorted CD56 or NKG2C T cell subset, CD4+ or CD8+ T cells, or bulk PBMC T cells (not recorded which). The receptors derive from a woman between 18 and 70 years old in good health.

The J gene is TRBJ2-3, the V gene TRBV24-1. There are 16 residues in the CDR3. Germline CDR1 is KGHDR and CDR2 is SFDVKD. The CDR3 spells CATSDLSRAGTDTQYF.

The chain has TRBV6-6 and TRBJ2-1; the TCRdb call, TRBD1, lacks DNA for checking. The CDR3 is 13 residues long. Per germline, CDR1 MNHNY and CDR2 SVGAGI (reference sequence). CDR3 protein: CASSNRGSNEQFF.

Here the CDR3 reads CASSATSGGSGNTIYF. The chain recombines TRBV9 with TRBJ1-3; absent DNA, TCRdb's TRBD1 call cannot be checked. The CDR3 loop spans 16 amino acids. Germline-derived CDR1 and CDR2 are SGDLS and YYNGEE.

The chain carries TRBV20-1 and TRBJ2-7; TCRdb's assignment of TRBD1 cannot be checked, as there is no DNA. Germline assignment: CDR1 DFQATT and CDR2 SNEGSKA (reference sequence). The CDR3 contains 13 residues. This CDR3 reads CSAPRDVTYEQSF.

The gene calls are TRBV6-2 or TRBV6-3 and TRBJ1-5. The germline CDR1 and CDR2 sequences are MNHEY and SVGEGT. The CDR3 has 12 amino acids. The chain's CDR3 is CATTDSNQPQHF.

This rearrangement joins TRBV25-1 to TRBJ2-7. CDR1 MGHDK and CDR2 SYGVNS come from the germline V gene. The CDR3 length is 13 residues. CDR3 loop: CASSEANRDEQYF.

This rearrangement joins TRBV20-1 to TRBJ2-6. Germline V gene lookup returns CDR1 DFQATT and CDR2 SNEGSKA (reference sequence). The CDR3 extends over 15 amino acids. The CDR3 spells CSAREKVAGANVLTF.

The CDR3 is CASSFTPRTGVTGELFF. The chain links TRBV5-6 to TRBJ2-2; TCRdb outputs TRBD1, but without DNA this stays unchecked. CDR3 length: 17 amino acids. Germline V lookup: CDR1 SGHDT, CDR2 YYEEEE.

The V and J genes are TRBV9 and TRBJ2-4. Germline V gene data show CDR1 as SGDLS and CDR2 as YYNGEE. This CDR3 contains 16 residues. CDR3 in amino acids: CASSVGEAVAKNIQYF.

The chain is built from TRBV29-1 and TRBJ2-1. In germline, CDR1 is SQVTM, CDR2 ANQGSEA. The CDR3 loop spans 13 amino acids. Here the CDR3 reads CSVEGYRSNEQFF.

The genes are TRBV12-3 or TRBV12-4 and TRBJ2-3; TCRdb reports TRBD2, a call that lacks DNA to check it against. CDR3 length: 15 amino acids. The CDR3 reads CASSLASGGTDTQYF.

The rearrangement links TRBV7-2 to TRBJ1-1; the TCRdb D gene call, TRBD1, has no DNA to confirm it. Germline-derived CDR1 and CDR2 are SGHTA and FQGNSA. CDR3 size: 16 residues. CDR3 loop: CASNNIQGWGVTEAFF.

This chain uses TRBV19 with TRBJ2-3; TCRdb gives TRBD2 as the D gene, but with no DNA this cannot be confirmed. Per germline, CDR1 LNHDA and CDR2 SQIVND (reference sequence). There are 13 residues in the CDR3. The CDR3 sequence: CASSIGARDTQYF.

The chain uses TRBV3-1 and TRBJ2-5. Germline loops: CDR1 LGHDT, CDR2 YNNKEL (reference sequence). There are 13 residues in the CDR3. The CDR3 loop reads CASSPSRRETQYF.

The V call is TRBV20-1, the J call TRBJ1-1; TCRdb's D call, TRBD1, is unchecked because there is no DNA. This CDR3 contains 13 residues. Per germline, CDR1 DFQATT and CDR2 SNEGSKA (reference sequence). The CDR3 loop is CSAGRQGNTEAFF.

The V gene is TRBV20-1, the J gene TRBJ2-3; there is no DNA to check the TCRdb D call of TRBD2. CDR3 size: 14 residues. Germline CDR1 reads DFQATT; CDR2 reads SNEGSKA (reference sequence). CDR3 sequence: CSASGTLPSDTQYF.